This is a list of T cell receptor beta chains from one sample in a study of radiation and T cells in renal cell carcinoma. Measured with immunoSEQ multiplex PCR; TCRdb has only the in-frame clones, and not every one. The table includes around 180,000 clones, about 87% detected once. The source material was blood, sampled from a patient whose treatment included radiotherapy and nephrectomy. The source is a woman in her forties or fifties with renal cell carcinoma. Each CDR3 is given with its conserved first and last residue. D genes are given only for firm matches.

d_gene: TRBD1; j_gene: TRBJ1-6; v_gene: TRBV7-2; CDR3nt: TGTGCCAGCAGCCATCAGACAGGGCGTCCTTCACCCCTCCACTTT; CDR3aa: CASSHQTGRPSPLHF
d_gene: -; j_gene: TRBJ2-7; v_gene: TRBV11-2; CDR3nt: TGTGCCAGCAGCTTAACGGCAGCCGAGCGGTACGAGCAGTACTTC; CDR3aa: CASSLTAAERYEQYF
d_gene: -; j_gene: TRBJ1-5; v_gene: TRBV19; CDR3nt: TGTGCCAGTAGTATGGGCCCGCTCCAGTATAGCAATCAGCCCCAGCATTTT; CDR3aa: CASSMGPLQYSNQPQHF
d_gene: -; j_gene: TRBJ2-7; v_gene: TRBV6-1; CDR3nt: TGTGCCAGCAGTCACAGATACGAGCAGTACTTC; CDR3aa: CASSHRYEQYF
d_gene: -; j_gene: TRBJ1-1; v_gene: TRBV11-2; CDR3nt: TGTGCCAGCAGCTTAAACGGGGCTAGGAACACTGAAGCTTTCTTT; CDR3aa: CASSLNGARNTEAFF
d_gene: TRBD1; j_gene: TRBJ1-2; v_gene: TRBV4-1; CDR3nt: TGCGCCAGCAGCCAAGATAGTACAGGGGGAGGCTATGGCTACACCTTC; CDR3aa: CASSQDSTGGGYGYTF
d_gene: -; j_gene: TRBJ2-1; v_gene: TRBV30; CDR3nt: TGTGCCTGGAGACAGGGAAGCGGCTCGGGAGAGCAGTTCTTC; CDR3aa: CAWRQGSGSGEQFF
d_gene: TRBD2; j_gene: TRBJ2-5; v_gene: TRBV6-1; CDR3nt: TGTGCCAGCACCCTCGGGGCTAGCGGTAAAGAGACCCAGTACTTC; CDR3aa: CASTLGASGKETQYF
d_gene: -; j_gene: TRBJ2-3; v_gene: TRBV18; CDR3nt: TGTGCCAGCTCACCACGCGGGGAAACTAGCACAGATACGCAGTATTTT; CDR3aa: CASSPRGETSTDTQYF
d_gene: -; j_gene: TRBJ1-2; v_gene: TRBV12-2; CDR3nt: TGTGCAAGTCGCTTAGGGGGGTGTGTGCCCGCCAACTATGGCTACACCTTC; CDR3aa: CASRLGGCVPANYGYTF
d_gene: TRBD1; j_gene: TRBJ2-3; v_gene: TRBV19; CDR3nt: TGTGCCAGTAGTACAGGGGGCTTAGCAGATACGCAGTATTTT; CDR3aa: CASSTGGLADTQYF